These 20 T cell receptor beta chains were sequenced from one sample in a study of shared clonotypes between healthy human individuals. Clones were read by immunoSEQ multiplex PCR, and TCRdb kept only the in-frame ones, dropping some. The table lists about 510,000 clones, 79% of them singletons, with over 10% in the top ten. Sequenced sample: PBMCs. All receptors derive from a woman in her 40s in good health. Some clones in this sample may be carry-over from other donors' samples.

The rearrangement joins TRBV7-8 to TRBJ2-1, with D unresolved. The germline V gene has CDR1 SGHVS and CDR2 FQNEAQ. Trimming took 4 bases from V and 5 from J, leaving 12 bases between them. This CDR3 is 14 amino acids long. The CDR3 coding sequence is TGTGCCAGCAGCTCTGATCCGAAAGACAATGAGCAGTTCTTC. It is translated as CASSSDPKDNEQFF.

This clone was picked up one time. The J gene is TRBJ1-1, the V gene TRBV15; D might be TRBD1 (6 bases). Germline V gene lookup returns CDR1 LNHNV and CDR2 YYDKDF (reference sequence). The germline V and J ends were trimmed by 0 bases and 4 bases, with 12 bases remaining between them. The CDR3 extends over 15 amino acids. The CDR3 spells CATSRDGKQGTEAFF. CDR3 DNA sequence: TGTGCCACCAGCAGAGATGGGAAACAGGGCACTGAAGCTTTCTTT.

The rearrangement joins TRBV12-2 to TRBJ2-7; TRBD2 is the table's D call and was not checked against the DNA. TRBV12-2 is tagged as a pseudogene. The CDR3 is 20 residues long. CDR3 sequence reads: CASRPTPGLAGDVPPYEQYF. In DNA form, the CDR3 reads TGTGCAAGTCGCCCAACGCCGGGACTAGCGGGAGACGTGCCCCCCTACGAGCAGTACTTC.

The V call is TRBV5-1, the J call TRBJ1-1, with D uncertain. The CDR3 has 15 amino acids. The V gene lost 4 bases and the J gene lost 1 base, with 14 bases spanning the gap. CDR1 is SGHRS, CDR2 YFSETQ, per germline. CDR3: CASSALFEANTEAFF. The CDR3 DNA reads TGCGCCAGCAGCGCACTCTTCGAGGCGAACACTGAAGCTTTCTTT.

In its sample, this clone was seen a few times. The CDR3 is CASSPGEGYTF. CDR3 sequence (DNA): TGTGCCAGCAGCCCTGGGGAAGGCTACACCTTC. This chain joins TRBV11-2 and TRBJ1-2; unclear D gene. CDR1 is SGHAT and CDR2 is FQNNGV in the germline V gene. This CDR3 contains 11 residues. V was trimmed by 5 bases and J by 8 bases, leaving 9 bases between them.

J is TRBJ1-1 and V is TRBV5-4, with a weak D call TRBD1 (5 bases). Trimming removed 0 bases at V and 1 base at J, with 7 bases between. Germline CDR1 is SGHNT and CDR2 is YYREEE (reference sequence). This CDR3 is 14 amino acids long. CDR3 region: CASSLVGANTEAFF. CDR3 sequence (DNA): TGTGCCAGCAGCTTGGTAGGGGCGAACACTGAAGCTTTCTTT.

This chain connects TRBV7-9 to TRBJ2-5; the match to TRBD2 covers 13 bases. Trimming at V came to 4 bases and at J to 5 bases, leaving 4 bases not matched to a gene. This CDR3 region has 15 residues. CDR1 is SEHNR and CDR2 is FQNEAQ in the germline V gene (reference sequence). CDR3 sequence reads: CASSSVGLAGETQYF. DNA for the CDR3: TGTGCCAGCAGCTCCGTGGGACTAGCGGGGGAGACCCAGTACTTC.

V usage is TRBV15 and J usage is TRBJ1-1, with TRBD1 matching 10 bases. The J segment lost 1 base and the V segment lost 5 bases, leaving 4 bases of the junction unmatched. The CDR3 contains 15 residues. Germline-derived CDR1 and CDR2 are LNHNV and YYDKDF (reference sequence). The CDR3 is CATSPRTGGNTEAFF. The CDR3 DNA reads TGTGCCACCAGCCCGCGGACAGGGGGGAACACTGAAGCTTTCTTT.

V and J are TRBV19 and TRBJ1-2; no clear D gene. V was clipped by 7 bases and J by 5 bases, with 14 bases between them. Per germline, CDR1 LNHDA and CDR2 SQIVND (reference sequence). The CDR3 contains 13 residues. DNA of the CDR3: TGTGCCAGTAACCCGACCGGGAGATATGGCTACACCTTC. Translating it yields CASNPTGRYGYTF.

The chain carries TRBV27 and TRBJ2-3; no definite D call. Germline V gene data show CDR1 as MNHEY and CDR2 as SMNVEV (reference sequence). With 8 bases removed from V and 10 bases from J, the gap between germline ends came to 13 bases. The CDR3 extends over 11 amino acids. The CDR3 here is CASGPLVAQYF. Here the CDR3 DNA reads TGTGCCAGCGGCCCTCTGGTTGCGCAGTATTTT.

Details on this clone: A far larger clone is one nucleotide away, so this likely arose from a read error. Other DNA sequences of this sample code for an identical CDR3. The chain recombines TRBV19 with TRBJ1-1, with unresolved D. This CDR3 has 16 amino acids. Germline CDR1 is LNHDA and CDR2 is SQIVND (reference sequence). V lost 5 bases and J 0 bases, leaving 16 bases between the germline ends. The CDR3 here is CASSARSRSMNTEAFF. CDR3 bases: TGTGCCAGTAGTGCGAGGAGCAGGAGCATGAACACTGAAGCTTTCTTT.

The chain recombines TRBV16 with TRBJ1-2; D is perhaps TRBD1 (6 bases). Trimming left V 1 base short and J 7 bases short, with 10 bases between. The CDR3 has 13 residues. Germline lookup yields CDR1 KGHSY and CDR2 FQNENV. CDR3: CASSQWGGSGYTF. For the CDR3, the DNA is TGTGCCAGCAGCCAATGGGGGGGCTCTGGCTACACCTTC.

The chain recombines TRBV27 with TRBJ2-3, with TRBD1 as a possible D gene (6 bases). The CDR3 has 16 residues. Per the germline V gene, CDR1 is MNHEY and CDR2 is SMNVEV (reference sequence). V lost 2 bases, J lost 6 bases, and 18 bases lay in between. The DNA of the CDR3 is TGTGCCAGCAGTTTAATGGGGACAAGGGCCTGGGATACGCAGTATTTT. Amino acids: CASSLMGTRAWDTQYF.

The chain combines TRBV10-3 with TRBJ2-7; D call uncertain. Trimming removed 11 bases from V and 0 bases from J, with 20 bases in between. The CDR3 runs to 15 residues. Germline lookup yields CDR1 ENHRY and CDR2 SYGVKD. DNA of the CDR3: TGTGCCTCCCGTGGTGGAGAAGGGTCCTCCTACGAGCAGTACTTC. Translated: CASRGGEGSSYEQYF.

The chain is built from TRBV7-9 and TRBJ2-7, with 8 bases fitting TRBD1. In germline, CDR1 is SEHNR, CDR2 FQNEAQ (reference sequence). The CDR3 consists of 16 residues. V shed 0 bases, J shed 1 base, and the junction held 5 bases outside the gene matches. The CDR3 sequence: CASSLAGTGPSYEQYF. The CDR3, as DNA: TGTGCCAGCAGCTTAGCCGGGACAGGTCCATCCTACGAGCAGTACTTC.

The J gene is TRBJ2-5, the V gene TRBV29-1, with D maybe TRBD1 (6 bases). The CDR3 loop spans 14 amino acids. V gave up 3 bases and J gave up 4 bases, with 15 bases separating them. Germline V gene data show CDR1 as SQVTM and CDR2 as ANQGSEA. CDR3 nucleotide sequence: TGCAGCGTTGATAACAATCTAGGGGGAGAGACCCAGTACTTC. Translating it yields CSVDNNLGGETQYF.

J is TRBJ2-2 and V is TRBV9; TRBD2 aligns across 14 bases. After removal of 7 bases from V and 4 bases from J, the junction contained 3 bases not matched to a gene. CDR1 SGDLS and CDR2 YYNGEE come from the germline V gene. The CDR3 has 15 amino acids. This chain's CDR3 is CASETSGRATGELFF. In DNA, the CDR3 is TGTGCCAGCGAGACTAGCGGGAGGGCCACCGGGGAGCTGTTTTTT.

Remarks on this clone: The same CDR3 arises from other DNA sequences in this sample as well. The chain couples TRBV5-1 to TRBJ2-1, with 11 bases matching TRBD2. The CDR3 length is 16 residues. V gave up 0 bases and J gave up 5 bases; unmatched junction bases: 4. Per the germline V gene, CDR1 is SGHRS and CDR2 is YFSETQ. The CDR3 DNA reads TGCGCCAGCAGCTTGGTAGGGACTAGCGGAAACAATGAGCAGTTCTTC. As protein: CASSLVGTSGNNEQFF.

Turning to this clone: Other nucleotide sequences in the sample specify the same CDR3. The chain carries TRBV20-1 and TRBJ2-7; no clear D. The V end lost 5 bases, the J end lost 2 bases, and 7 bases lay between the germline ends. The CDR3 loop spans 11 amino acids. Germline assignment: CDR1 DFQATT and CDR2 SNEGSKA (reference sequence). The CDR3 nucleotides are TGCAGTGCTCGACAAACCTACGAGCAGTACTTC. It encodes CSARQTYEQYF.

The rearrangement uses TRBV7-2 and TRBJ2-2; D is uncertain. CDR1 is SGHTA, CDR2 FQGNSA, per germline. Trimming left V 3 bases short and J 1 base short, with 12 bases between. This CDR3 is built from 16 residues. CDR3 amino acids: CASSFTGPKNTGELFF. CDR3 nucleotides: TGTGCCAGCAGCTTTACCGGGCCGAAGAACACCGGGGAGCTGTTTTTT.